The clone carrying this TCR beta chain was found a few times. What it recognizes is unknown. Expressed TCRB transcripts were sequenced because the entire RNA isolate underwent reverse transcription. The method was immunoSEQ multiplex PCR; TCRdb's version includes in-frame clones alone and lacks a portion of them. Of under 900,000 clones in the sample, 15% to 20% were seen once. The CDR3 covers 14 residues. V was shortened by 0 bases and J by 4 bases, with 8 bases between the two germline ends. The germline CDR1 and CDR2 sequences are SGHRS and YFSETQ. Purity exceeded 95% in all sorted populations. The sample is drawn from a study of beta chain features in type 1 diabetes. Findings and caveats of the study: The question of HLA type influencing TCRB rearrangement was one that remained unresolved here. Shortening of TCRB CDR3s, moderate but significant, appeared in all four CD4+ subsets of Type 1 diabetes patients. A pattern of fewer insertions and more deletions at VDJ junctions was seen in type 1 diabetes patients.

Sequenced material: naive CD4+ T cells from blood. This sequence was found in a woman aged 18-29 years in good health. The rearrangement uses TRBV5-1 and TRBJ2-1, with D uncertain. CDR3 sequence: CASSLAEPYNEQFF. CDR3 nucleotides: TGCGCCAGCAGCTTGGCCGAGCCATACAATGAGCAGTTCTTC.